This entry lists 30 T cell receptor beta chains sequenced from one sample in a study of T cells after somatic rescue of genetic block. Here immunoSEQ multiplex PCR was the method, and the copy in TCRdb shows in-frame clones only, minus some. The data contain tens of thousands of clones, approximately 90% of them singletons. The sequenced sample consisted of peripheral blood mononuclear cells (PBMCs). Source of these receptors: a woman younger than 35.

The genes are TRBV19 and TRBJ2-7; D is unclear. This CDR3 is built from 14 residues. Trimming stripped 1 base from V and 0 bases from J, with 7 bases between. The V gene's germline CDR1 is LNHDA and CDR2 SQIVND (reference sequence). The CDR3, as DNA: TGTGCCAGTAGTATAGGGCAGAGCTCCTACGAGCAGTACTTC. It is translated as CASSIGQSSYEQYF. Using reference TRBV19 and TRBJ2-7 for the parts outside the CDR3, the full variable domain is DGGITQSPKYLFRKEGQNVTLSCEQNLNHDAMYWYRQDPGQGLRLIYYSQIVNDFQKGDIAEGYSVSREKKESFPLTVTSAQKNPTAFYLCASSIGQSSYEQYFGPGTRLTVT.

The V call is TRBV11-2, the J call TRBJ2-7; the match to TRBD1 covers 12 bases. Trimming at V came to 1 base and at J to 5 bases, leaving 6 bases not matched to a gene. CDR1 is SGHAT and CDR2 is FQNNGV in the germline V gene. CDR3 length equals 16 residues. The CDR3 DNA reads as TGTGCCAGCAGCTTAGTACGGGGACAGGGGGCCCACGAGCAGTACTTC. It specifies CASSLVRGQGAHEQYF.

The chain joins TRBV7-9 to TRBJ2-4; D call uncertain. The CDR3 length is 15 residues. Trimming took off 5 bases at V and 4 bases at J, with 15 bases between the two ends. Germline values: CDR1 SEHNR, CDR2 FQNEAQ (reference sequence). The CDR3 loop reads CASSPPLVRKNIQYF. In DNA, the CDR3 is TGTGCCAGCAGCCCCCCGCTAGTCAGGAAAAACATTCAGTACTTC.

This chain connects TRBV7-3 to TRBJ2-7, with D tentatively TRBD1 or TRBD2 (5 bases each). Germline V gene sequence: CDR1 SGHTA, CDR2 FQGTGA. The CDR3 covers 14 residues. V was pared by 1 base and J by 5 bases, with 12 bases between. The CDR3 nucleotides are TGTGCCAGCAGCTTAAGTGGGGGTAGCGACGAGCAGTACTTC. It yields the protein CASSLSGGSDEQYF. Together with reference TRBV7-3 and TRBJ2-7, the CDR3 gives the full variable domain: GAGVSQTPSNKVTEKGKYVELRCDPISGHTALYWYRQSLGQGPEFLIYFQGTGAADDSGLPNDRFFAVRPEGSVSTLKIQRTERGDSAVYLCASSLSGGSDEQYFGPGTRLTVT.

The CDR3 DNA reads TGTGCCACCAGCAGAGAGTTTAGGGGTGAAAAACTGTTTTTT. Translation: CATSREFRGEKLFF. The rearrangement links TRBV15 to TRBJ1-4; D may be TRBD1 (5 bases). The germline V gene has CDR1 LNHNV and CDR2 YYDKDF (reference sequence). The V and J ends lost 0 bases and 7 bases respectively, with 9 bases between them. The CDR3 length is 14 residues.

The chain recombines TRBV11-2 with TRBJ1-2; D uncertain. In germline, CDR1 is SGHAT, CDR2 FQNNGV. Trimming pared 5 bases from V and 2 bases from J, leaving 9 bases between. The CDR3 has 13 residues. CDR3 sequence reads: CASSRTVNYGYTF. The CDR3 coding sequence is TGTGCCAGCAGCCGCACAGTCAACTATGGCTACACCTTC.

CDR3 nucleotides: TGTGCCTGGAGTCTTGCCGCGGGTGAGCAGTTCTTC. Translated: CAWSLAAGEQFF. The chain combines TRBV30 with TRBJ2-1, with D tentatively TRBD2 (5 bases). This CDR3 is 12 amino acids long. Trimming stripped 2 bases from V and 9 bases from J, with 11 bases between. CDR1 and CDR2 (germline): GTSNPN, SVGIG (reference sequence).

V gene TRBV19 combines with J gene TRBJ2-5; TRBD2 agrees at 9 bases. The CDR3 length is 15 residues. The V gene's germline CDR1 is LNHDA and CDR2 SQIVND (reference sequence). Germline trimming cut 7 bases from V and 1 base from J; bases unmatched to any gene: 7. The CDR3 reads CASTTAGGPQETQYF. CDR3 DNA: TGTGCCAGTACCACCGCGGGAGGGCCCCAAGAGACCCAGTACTTC.

The rearrangement joins TRBV7-9 to TRBJ2-7; 8 nucleotides agree with TRBD1. This CDR3 has 15 amino acids. The V gene end was trimmed by 1 base and the J gene end by 3 bases; junction bases not matched to a gene: 5. Germline V lookup: CDR1 SEHNR, CDR2 FQNEAQ (reference sequence). The CDR3 bases are TGTGCCAGCAGCTTAGGGGGACAGGTTTTCTACGAGCAGTACTTC. This codes for CASSLGGQVFYEQYF.

This clone was picked up one time. The V gene is TRBV29-1, the J gene TRBJ1-1; 7 bases map to TRBD1. V lost 4 bases, J lost 1 base, and 3 bases stayed unmatched. The germline V gene encodes CDR1 SQVTM and CDR2 ANQGSEA. The CDR3 has 13 amino acids. The chain's CDR3 is CSVGTGTNTEAFF. The CDR3 coding sequence is TGCAGCGTTGGGACAGGAACGAACACTGAAGCTTTCTTT.

The gene calls are TRBV30 and TRBJ2-3, with D possibly TRBD2 on 5 matching bases. V was trimmed by 0 bases and J by 1 base, leaving 11 bases between them. Germline CDR1 and CDR2: GTSNPN and SVGIG (reference sequence). This CDR3 contains 15 residues. The chain's CDR3 is CAWSVLAGGTDTQYF. CDR3 sequence (DNA): TGTGCCTGGAGTGTACTGGCGGGTGGCACAGATACGCAGTATTTT.

This chain joins TRBV4-2 and TRBJ1-6, with D unresolved. Germline CDR1 and CDR2: LGHNA and YNFKEQ. The CDR3 consists of 15 residues. V gave up 0 bases and J gave up 7 bases, with 10 bases separating them. The CDR3 bases are TGTGCCAGCAGCCAAGATAGGGCAGAGAATTCACCCCTCCACTTT. Its protein is CASSQDRAENSPLHF.

The chain recombines TRBV7-6 with TRBJ2-7, with D tentatively TRBD1 or TRBD2 (5 bases each). This CDR3 comprises 14 residues. CDR1 and CDR2 (germline): SGHVS, FNYEAQ. The V end was cut by 1 base, the J end by 4 bases, with 11 bases between. The CDR3 sequence is CASSLDQGGYEQYF. The CDR3 nucleotides are TGTGCCAGCAGCTTAGATCAGGGCGGGTACGAGCAGTACTTC.

The chain links TRBV11-2 to TRBJ1-2, with D hard to call. The CDR3 extends over 14 amino acids. Trimming left V 5 bases short and J 4 bases short, with 14 bases between. Per germline, CDR1 SGHAT and CDR2 FQNNGV. This chain's CDR3 is CASSESTVAYGYTF. The CDR3 DNA sequence: TGTGCCAGCAGCGAGTCAACGGTCGCCTATGGCTACACCTTC.

This clone was counted a single time. This chain uses TRBV6-1 with TRBJ2-2; tentative D call: TRBD1 (6 bases). V lost 6 bases to trimming and J lost 4 bases, with 9 bases between them. The CDR3 runs 13 residues. The V gene's germline CDR1 is MNHNS and CDR2 SASEGT. The CDR3 nucleotides read TGTGCCAGCAGGGACAGTGGCACCGGGGAGCTGTTTTTT. It translates to CASRDSGTGELFF.

V usage is TRBV15 and J usage is TRBJ1-2; 8 bases line up with TRBD1. Germline V CDR1 and CDR2: LNHNV, YYDKDF (reference sequence). The CDR3 extends over 16 amino acids. J was trimmed by 4 bases and V by 3 bases; bases with no gene match: 10. The CDR3 DNA follows: TGTGCCACCAGCAGGGCGCGGACAGGGTACCTCTATGGCTACACCTTC. Its protein is CATSRARTGYLYGYTF.

This chain uses TRBV7-8 with TRBJ2-6; D is ambiguous. Germline V lookup: CDR1 SGHVS, CDR2 FQNEAQ. The CDR3 contains 14 residues. The V gene lost 5 bases and the J gene lost 4 bases, with 9 bases spanning the gap. The CDR3 is CASSPTAGANVLTF. For the CDR3, the DNA is TGTGCCAGCAGCCCAACCGCAGGGGCCAACGTCCTGACTTTC.

The chain uses TRBV2 and TRBJ2-7, with D possibly TRBD2 on 6 matching bases. With 5 bases removed from V and 3 bases from J, the gap between germline ends came to 8 bases. The CDR3 runs to 12 residues. Looked up from germline, CDR1 is SNHLY and CDR2 is FYNNEI. In DNA, the CDR3 is TGTGCCAGCAGTCTTAGCGGCTACGAGCAGTACTTC. Translation: CASSLSGYEQYF.

The chain combines TRBV5-8 with TRBJ1-4, with D unclear. The CDR3 runs to 18 residues. V lost 4 bases and J 8 bases, leaving 27 bases between the germline ends. Germline-derived CDR1 and CDR2 are SGHTS and YDEGEE. The CDR3 sequence: CASSPPPAGRLGKEKLFF. CDR3 DNA sequence: TGTGCCAGCAGCCCCCCCCCAGCAGGCCGCTTAGGGAAGGAAAAACTGTTTTTT. Drawing the rest from reference TRBV5-8 and TRBJ1-4, the complete variable domain is EAGVTQSPTHLIKTRGQQATLRCSPISGHTSVYWYQQALGLGLQFLLWYDEGEERNRGNFPPRFSGRQFPNYSSELNVNALELEDSALYLCASSPPPAGRLGKEKLFFGSGTQLSVL.

This chain connects TRBV28 to TRBJ2-7; D is perhaps TRBD1 (5 bases). CDR3 length: 17 residues. The V and J ends lost 4 bases and 3 bases respectively, with 22 bases between them. Germline loops: CDR1 MDHEN, CDR2 SYDVKM. DNA for the CDR3: TGTGCCAGCAGTTCTTACCGGGTAGGGGCAGGAAACTACGAGCAGTACTTC. It is translated as CASSSYRVGAGNYEQYF.

V is TRBV11-3 and J is TRBJ2-2, with TRBD2 matching over 14 bases. The V gene end was trimmed by 8 bases and the J gene end by 5 bases; junction bases not matched to a gene: 4. Germline assignment: CDR1 SGHNT and CDR2 YENEEA. The CDR3 sequence is 15 residues long. CDR3 in DNA: TGTGCCAGCTCGGGACTAGCGGGAGTTACCGGGGAGCTGTTTTTT. Residues: CASSGLAGVTGELFF.

This clone occurred a few times. The chain links TRBV29-1 to TRBJ1-1; possible D gene TRBD1, 5 bases. Germline V gives CDR1 SQVTM, CDR2 ANQGSEA. V lost 8 bases, J lost 5 bases, and 15 bases lay in between. The CDR3 sequence is 12 residues long. The CDR3 loop is CSSRWKGTEAFF. In nucleotides, the CDR3 is TGCAGCTCAAGGTGGAAGGGGACTGAAGCTTTCTTT.

This rearrangement joins TRBV9 to TRBJ2-7; 7 positions match TRBD1. Germline V lookup: CDR1 SGDLS, CDR2 YYNGEE. The length of the CDR3 is 16 residues. Trimming cost V 4 bases and J 1 base; bases outside gene matches: 11. Here the CDR3 reads CASSRGMDRWSYEQYF. The CDR3 nucleotides read TGTGCCAGCAGCCGGGGTATGGACAGGTGGTCCTACGAGCAGTACTTC. Based on the CDR3 plus reference TRBV9 and TRBJ2-7, the full variable domain is DSGVTQTPKHLITATGQRVTLRCSPRSGDLSVYWYQQSLDQGLQFLIQYYNGEERAKGNILERFSAQQFPDLHSELNLSSLELGDSALYFCASSRGMDRWSYEQYFGPGTRLTVT.

The chain has TRBV7-6 and TRBJ2-6; tentatively, D is TRBD2 (5 bases). CDR1 is SGHVS and CDR2 is FNYEAQ in the germline V gene. The CDR3 runs to 16 residues. V was trimmed by 3 bases and J by 0 bases, leaving 9 bases between them. Here the CDR3 reads CASSFQGSSGANVLTF. DNA of the CDR3: TGTGCCAGCAGCTTCCAAGGGAGCTCTGGGGCCAACGTCCTGACTTTC.

This chain uses TRBV4-1 with TRBJ2-5, with 9 bases that match TRBD1. The length of the CDR3 is 15 residues. V was pared by 3 bases and J by 1 base, with 3 bases of the junction left unmatched. Per germline, CDR1 MGHRA and CDR2 YSYEKL. CDR3 nucleotide sequence: TGCGCCAGCAGCCAGGGACAGGGAGCCCAAGAGACCCAGTACTTC. This translates into CASSQGQGAQETQYF.

The rearrangement joins TRBV18 to TRBJ1-3; D remains ambiguous. Per germline, CDR1 KGHSH and CDR2 LQKENI. The CDR3 is 14 amino acids. V gave up 1 base and J gave up 4 bases, with 8 bases separating them. CDR3 sequence (DNA): TGTGCCAGCTCACCACTCGCGGCCGGAAACACCATATATTTT. This encodes CASSPLAAGNTIYF.

The rearrangement links TRBV6-5 to TRBJ2-5, with D tentatively TRBD1 or TRBD2 (5 bases each). Germline V gene sequence: CDR1 MNHEY, CDR2 SVGAGI. V dropped 2 bases and J dropped 2 bases, with 12 bases sitting between them. There are 15 residues in the CDR3. In nucleotides, the CDR3 is TGTGCCAGCAGTTACCGGGACGGCAGACAAGAGACCCAGTACTTC. This gives the protein CASSYRDGRQETQYF.

The chain combines TRBV9 with TRBJ2-1, with 7 nucleotides matching TRBD2. This CDR3 has 16 amino acids. The junction had 8 bases not matched to a gene; V was cut back by 3 bases and J by 2 bases. Germline V CDR1 and CDR2: SGDLS, YYNGEE. DNA for the CDR3: TGTGCCAGCAGCGAACCAACTAGCGTCACCTACAATGAGCAGTTCTTC. This gives the protein CASSEPTSVTYNEQFF.

This clone was seen a single time. This chain connects TRBV28 to TRBJ1-1; D unclear. CDR1 and CDR2 (germline): MDHEN, SYDVKM. This CDR3 comprises 14 residues. V was cut by 6 bases and J by 4 bases, with 15 bases left in between. The CDR3 spells CASRPGAPGTEAFF. The DNA for the CDR3 is TGTGCCAGCAGGCCGGGCGCCCCGGGCACTGAAGCTTTCTTT.

J is TRBJ1-1 and V is TRBV7-9; the D is unclear. From germline, CDR1 is SEHNR and CDR2 FQNEAQ (reference sequence). CDR3 length: 14 amino acids. Trimming cost V 3 bases and J 2 bases, with 10 bases left between them. The CDR3 nucleotides are TGTGCCAGCAGCTTCGGAGAAATCAACACTGAAGCTTTCTTT. This codes for CASSFGEINTEAFF. Full variable domain (rest looked up from reference TRBV7-9 and TRBJ1-1): DTGVSQNPRHKITKRGQNVTFRCDPISEHNRLYWYRQTLGQGPEFLTYFQNEAQLEKSRLLSDRFSAERPKGSFSTLEIQRTEQGDSAMYLCASSFGEINTEAFFGQGTRLTVV.